A single sample gave rise to the 32 T cell receptor beta chains below, sequenced in a study of untreated major depressive disorder. Here immunoSEQ multiplex PCR was the method, and the copy in TCRdb shows in-frame clones only, minus some. The sample includes approximately 20,000 clones, 70% to 90% of them seen just once. The sequenced sample consisted of CD4+ T cells from PBMCs. These TCRs come from a woman aged 25 to 45 in good health.

The V and J genes are TRBV2 and TRBJ1-4; D remains ambiguous. CDR3 length equals 13 residues. V was pared by 9 bases and J by 2 bases, with 10 bases between. Per germline, CDR1 SNHLY and CDR2 FYNNEI. Here the CDR3 reads CASSLETNEKLFF. Written as DNA, the CDR3 is TGTGCCAGTTCGTTGGAGACTAATGAAAAACTGTTTTTT. Variable domain in full (rest from reference TRBV2 and TRBJ1-4): EPEVTQTPSHQVTQMGQEVILRCVPISNHLYFYWYRQILGQKVEFLVSFYNNEISEKSEIFDDQFSVERPDGSNFTLKIRSTKLEDSAMYFCASSLETNEKLFFGSGTQLSVL.

This clone was found once. This chain uses TRBV5-1 with TRBJ2-7; D not resolved. This CDR3 spans 16 amino acids. Germline V gene sequence: CDR1 SGHRS, CDR2 YFSETQ. Deletions cut 4 bases from V and 5 bases from J, with 22 bases between. The CDR3 spells CASSPRTLFLFHEQYF. CDR3 bases: TGCGCCAGCAGCCCTCGCACATTATTCCTGTTCCACGAGCAGTACTTC.

The CDR3 spells CASSWTSGRQETQYF. CDR3 nucleotides: TGTGCCAGCAGCTGGACTAGCGGGAGGCAAGAGACCCAGTACTTC. The gene calls are TRBV9 and TRBJ2-5; 14 bases are a match to TRBD2. Germline-derived CDR1 and CDR2 are SGDLS and YYNGEE. The length of the CDR3 is 15 residues. With V trimmed by 4 bases and J by 2 bases, 1 base remained unmatched.

CDR3 nucleotides: TGCGCCAGCAGCCCTCGACAGGGAGGCTACACCTTC. Amino acids: CASSPRQGGYTF. The chain combines TRBV4-3 with TRBJ1-2; TRBD1 matches at 7 bases. Germline assignment: CDR1 LGHNA and CDR2 YSLEER. The ends lost 4 bases at V and 8 bases at J; junction bases unmatched: 4. The CDR3 spans 12 residues.

CDR3 nucleotides: TGTGCCAGCACCCATAGCGGGAGGCCTTACGAGCAGTACTTC. Encoded protein: CASTHSGRPYEQYF. The chain uses TRBV28 and TRBJ2-7; TRBD2 aligns across 10 bases. Germline CDR1 MDHEN, CDR2 SYDVKM. The CDR3 spans 14 residues. The J segment lost 4 bases and the V segment lost 7 bases, leaving 7 bases of the junction unmatched.

This chain connects TRBV5-4 to TRBJ1-3; D ambiguous. CDR3 length: 13 amino acids. The V and J ends lost 2 bases and 4 bases respectively, with 7 bases between them. The germline V gene encodes CDR1 SGHNT and CDR2 YYREEE (reference sequence). CDR3 region: CASSLISGNTIYF. CDR3 in DNA: TGTGCCAGCAGCTTAATTTCCGGAAACACCATATATTTT.

The J gene is TRBJ2-3, the V gene TRBV11-3; 9 bases match TRBD2. Germline CDR1 SGHNT, CDR2 YENEEA. V dropped 1 base and J dropped 2; count of bases not matched to a gene: 4. This CDR3 is 16 amino acids long. CDR3 protein: CASSLGLADITDTQYF. The CDR3 bases are TGTGCCAGCAGCTTAGGACTAGCGGACATCACAGATACGCAGTATTTT.

The rearrangement links TRBV14 to TRBJ2-3; TRBD1 matches at 7 bases. The CDR3 totals 18 residues. Trimming took 3 bases from V and 3 from J; bases not matched to a gene: 15. Germline CDR1 and CDR2: SGHDN and FVKESK. CDR3 protein: CASSQGLDRIFWTDTQYF. CDR3 in DNA: TGTGCCAGCAGCCAGGGGTTGGACAGGATTTTTTGGACAGATACGCAGTATTTT. Filled out from reference TRBV14 and TRBJ2-3, the complete variable domain reads EAGVTQFPSHSVIEKGQTVTLRCDPISGHDNLYWYRRVMGKEIKFLLHFVKESKQDESGMPNNRFLAERTGGTYSTLKVQPAELEDSGVYFCASSQGLDRIFWTDTQYFGPGTRLTVL.

The CDR3 loop reads CAISGDYEQYF. CDR3 nucleotide sequence: TGTGCCATCAGTGGTGATTACGAGCAGTACTTC. The genes are TRBV10-3 and TRBJ2-7; D is unclear. The CDR3 extends over 11 amino acids. Trimming removed 4 bases at V and 4 bases at J, with 5 bases between. The germline gives CDR1 ENHRY, CDR2 SYGVKD.

This clone occurred once. This chain joins TRBV7-2 and TRBJ1-2, with D uncertain. Trimming stripped 3 bases from V and 2 bases from J, with 13 bases between. Germline CDR1 SGHTA, CDR2 FQGNSA. This CDR3 spans 15 amino acids. The chain's CDR3 is CASSFGQPDNYGYTF. CDR3 bases: TGTGCCAGCAGCTTCGGCCAGCCTGACAACTATGGCTACACCTTC.

As for this clone: Mismatch with germline at one junction end may stem from a read error. The chain has TRBV27 and TRBJ2-7, with 9 bases fitting TRBD1. CDR1 is MNHEY, CDR2 SMNVEV, per germline (reference sequence). The CDR3 length is 17 residues. The CDR3 sequence: CASSLSWGDRVSHEQYF. The CDR3 DNA is TGTGCCAGCAGTTTATCCTGGGGGGACAGGGTCTCCCACGAGCAGTACTTC.

This clone is labeled medium-sized. The V and J genes are TRBV6-4 and TRBJ2-3; 9 bases are shared with TRBD2. The CDR3 sequence is 15 residues long. After removal of 3 bases from V and 2 bases from J, the junction contained 3 bases not matched to a gene. The germline V gene has CDR1 MRHNA and CDR2 SNTAGT. The CDR3 protein is CASSEAGGDTDTQYF. CDR3 DNA: TGTGCCAGCAGTGAGGCGGGAGGGGACACAGATACGCAGTATTTT.

The rearrangement uses TRBV2 and TRBJ2-7, with D possibly TRBD2 on 6 matching bases. Germline V gives CDR1 SNHLY, CDR2 FYNNEI. This CDR3 has 12 amino acids. V was cut by 7 bases and J by 4 bases, with 11 bases left in between. CDR3 nucleotides: TGTGCCAGCACTCGGGAGCGGTACGAGCAGTACTTC. Translating it yields CASTRERYEQYF.

The chain carries TRBV30 and TRBJ1-4, with D perhaps TRBD1 (5 bases). Germline V lookup: CDR1 GTSNPN, CDR2 SVGIG (reference sequence). This CDR3 contains 12 residues. V lost 1 base and J lost 8, with 8 bases in between. The CDR3 spells CAWSAGKEKLFF. CDR3 sequence (DNA): TGTGCCTGGAGTGCAGGGAAAGAAAAACTGTTTTTT.

The chain combines TRBV29-1 with TRBJ1-2, with D tentatively TRBD1 (5 bases). There are 13 residues in the CDR3. The germline V and J ends were trimmed by 7 bases and 3 bases, with 15 bases remaining between them. Germline values: CDR1 SQVTM, CDR2 ANQGSEA. The CDR3 DNA reads TGCAGCGCAGGGTCTCAAAAGGACTATGGCTACACCTTC. This gives the protein CSAGSQKDYGYTF.

The V call is TRBV28, the J call TRBJ2-2; the match to TRBD1 covers 11 bases. The J segment lost 4 bases and the V segment lost 2 bases, leaving 3 bases of the junction unmatched. The germline gives CDR1 MDHEN, CDR2 SYDVKM. CDR3 length: 16 residues. The CDR3 DNA sequence: TGTGCCAGCAGTTTAGGGGGACAGGGGGTCACCGGGGAGCTGTTTTTT. Protein sequence: CASSLGGQGVTGELFF.

In its sample, this clone was seen a few times. The chain employs TRBV4-2 and TRBJ2-5, with 7 bases fitting TRBD2. This CDR3 spans 16 amino acids. Per the germline V gene, CDR1 is LGHNA and CDR2 is YNFKEQ. The trim removed 3 bases at V and 5 bases at J, leaving 12 bases unmatched. CDR3 residues: CASSHNLAVERETQYF. CDR3 DNA sequence: TGTGCCAGCAGCCATAACCTAGCGGTAGAGAGGGAGACCCAGTACTTC.

This chain connects TRBV27 to TRBJ2-2, with D uncertain. Trimming pared 6 bases from V and 6 bases from J, leaving 8 bases between. The V gene's germline CDR1 is MNHEY and CDR2 SMNVEV (reference sequence). This CDR3 is built from 12 residues. This CDR3 reads CASRSIPGELFF. The CDR3 DNA is TGTGCCAGCAGGAGTATTCCCGGGGAGCTGTTTTTT.

V gene TRBV6-5 combines with J gene TRBJ2-7, with D possibly being TRBD1 (6 bases). CDR3 length: 13 amino acids. V was pared by 5 bases and J by 3 bases, with 11 bases between. The germline gives CDR1 MNHEY, CDR2 SVGAGI. The CDR3 is CASSTGTHYEQYF. In DNA form, the CDR3 reads TGTGCCAGCAGTACCGGGACACACTACGAGCAGTACTTC.

The chain uses TRBV5-1 and TRBJ2-3; D gene uncertain. Germline CDR1 is SGHRS and CDR2 is YFSETQ. The V end lost 1 base, the J end lost 4 bases, and 4 bases lay between the germline ends. The CDR3 consists of 12 residues. The CDR3 protein is CASSLTADTQYF. The CDR3 DNA is TGCGCCAGCAGCTTGACAGCAGATACGCAGTATTTT.

This clone occurred once. The chain recombines TRBV28 with TRBJ1-6, with TRBD1 matching over 8 bases. Looked up from germline, CDR1 is MDHEN and CDR2 is SYDVKM. The CDR3 contains 13 residues. V lost 7 bases and J lost 10; bases outside the gene matches: 6. The CDR3 sequence is CASIDRGGSPLHF. The CDR3 DNA is TGTGCCAGCATAGACAGGGGCGGGTCACCCCTCCACTTT.

CDR3 amino acids: CAWSEGQGQPQYF. CDR3 sequence (DNA): TGTGCCTGGAGTGAAGGACAAGGTCAGCCCCAGTATTTT. The V and J genes are TRBV30 and TRBJ1-5, with D perhaps TRBD1 (5 bases). The J call is doubtful: the DNA matches TRBJ2-3 better. The CDR3 length is 13 residues. CDR1 and CDR2 (germline): GTSNPN, SVGIG (reference sequence).

The chain is built from TRBV14 and TRBJ2-7; D gene uncertain. Germline V gene lookup returns CDR1 SGHDN and CDR2 FVKESK. The germline V and J ends were trimmed by 3 bases and 3 bases, with 3 bases remaining between them. This CDR3 contains 11 residues. DNA for the CDR3: TGTGCCAGCAGCCACTTCTACGAGCAGTACTTC. Its protein is CASSHFYEQYF.

The V and J genes are TRBV18 and TRBJ2-3, with 9 bases matching TRBD2. The J segment lost 6 bases and the V segment lost 1 base, leaving 11 bases of the junction unmatched. From germline, CDR1 is KGHSH and CDR2 LQKENI. The CDR3 is 17 amino acids. The chain's CDR3 is CASSPRRASGNVDTQYF. The DNA for the CDR3 is TGTGCCAGCTCACCACGGCGGGCTAGCGGGAACGTGGATACGCAGTATTTT.

This clone was counted once. The V and J genes are TRBV13 and TRBJ2-3; D may be TRBD2 (5 bases). V shed 2 bases and J shed 4 bases, with 13 bases lying between them. The CDR3 runs to 15 residues. Germline CDR1 and CDR2: PRHDT and FYEKMQ (reference sequence). DNA of the CDR3: TGTGCCAGCAGCTTAAGGAGGCCCGCGGCAGATACGCAGTATTTT. Translating gives CASSLRRPAADTQYF.

This sequence joins TRBV7-3 and TRBJ2-7; D is possibly TRBD2 (6 bases). From germline, CDR1 is SGHTA and CDR2 FQGTGA. The V gene lost 1 base and the J gene lost 3 bases, with 10 bases spanning the gap. The CDR3 spans 14 residues. Here the CDR3 DNA reads TGTGCCAGCAGCTTAAGGACCGGGGGCTACGAGCAGTACTTC. Amino acids: CASSLRTGGYEQYF.

The rearrangement joins TRBV18 to TRBJ1-4; TRBD1 might be the D (5 bases). Trimming took off 1 base at V and 1 base at J, with 13 bases between the two ends. CDR3 length equals 17 residues. From germline, CDR1 is KGHSH and CDR2 LQKENI. Here the CDR3 reads CASSPLDSGKTNEKLFF. Here the CDR3 DNA reads TGTGCCAGCTCACCACTAGACAGTGGGAAAACTAATGAAAAACTGTTTTTT.

The sample holds a few counts of this clone. The CDR3 sequence is CASSIARGAKDEQYF. The CDR3 nucleotides are TGTGCCAGTAGTATAGCCCGGGGGGCGAAGGACGAGCAGTACTTC. The V gene is TRBV19, the J gene TRBJ2-7, with a weak D call TRBD2 (7 bases). Germline V CDR1 and CDR2: LNHDA, SQIVND (reference sequence). Trimming stripped 1 base from V and 5 bases from J, with 15 bases between. The CDR3 extends over 15 amino acids.

This clone was observed a few times. The rearrangement joins TRBV15 to TRBJ2-7, with a weak D call TRBD2 (7 bases). The germline gives CDR1 LNHNV, CDR2 YYDKDF (reference sequence). Deletions cut 0 bases from V and 2 bases from J, with 11 bases between. The CDR3 is 15 amino acids. CDR3 nucleotides: TGTGCCACCAGCAGAGACGGGGGGCTAGCCTACGAGCAGTACTTC. This translates into CATSRDGGLAYEQYF.

By sample fraction, this clone is medium-sized. The V gene is TRBV5-4, the J gene TRBJ2-2, with 7 bases identical to TRBD2. CDR1 and CDR2 from the germline V gene are SGHNT and YYREEE (reference sequence). This CDR3 has 15 amino acids. V dropped 3 bases and J dropped 1; count of bases not matched to a gene: 3. The CDR3 sequence: CASSSPSGNTGELFF. The CDR3 nucleotides read TGTGCCAGCAGCTCGCCTAGCGGGAACACCGGGGAGCTGTTTTTT.

This chain joins TRBV2 and TRBJ1-2; 8 bases are a match to TRBD1. CDR1 is SNHLY and CDR2 is FYNNEI in the germline V gene. V shed 6 bases, J shed 2 bases, and the junction held 5 bases outside the gene matches. The CDR3 totals 14 residues. Here the CDR3 DNA reads TGTGCCAGCAGCAGACAGGGGTCGAACTATGGCTACACCTTC. Protein sequence: CASSRQGSNYGYTF.

The chain carries TRBV5-6 and TRBJ1-5, with 10 bases identical to TRBD1. V shed 4 bases and J 4 bases; nucleotides not matched to a gene: 11. The CDR3 has 17 residues. Germline V gene sequence: CDR1 SGHDT, CDR2 YYEEEE. For the CDR3, the DNA is TGTGCCAGCAGCATATTTTCAGGGACAGGGGTAAATCAGCCCCAGCATTTT. This translates into CASSIFSGTGVNQPQHF. Together with reference TRBV5-6 and TRBJ1-5, the CDR3 gives the full variable domain: DAGVTQSPTHLIKTRGQQVTLRCSPKSGHDTVSWYQQALGQGPQFIFQYYEEEERQRGNFPDRFSGHQFPNYSSELNVNALLLGDSALYLCASSIFSGTGVNQPQHFGDGTRLSIL.